This entry lists 24 T cell receptor beta chains sequenced from one sample in a study of Graves' ophthalmopathy and Graves' hyperthyroidism. Investigators amplified TCR beta CDR3 regions from RNA transcripts. First-round RT-PCR relied on HTBI primers, and a second-round multiplex PCR came next. TCRdb re-analysed the multiplex PCR reads in MiXCR, keeping a single row per CDR3 protein. The sample holds about 400,000 distinct CDR3 sequences, over 20% seen once. What was sequenced was peripheral blood. These receptors were taken from a woman aged 18-35 years with stable Graves' hyperthyroidism.

Remarks on this clonotype: The CDR3 ends on some other residue instead of the conserved phenylalanine or tryptophan, so this is likely a read error. This chain uses TRBV11-2 with TRBJ2-7, with TRBD1 matching over 9 bases. V shed 3 bases, J shed 4 bases, and the junction held 4 bases outside the gene matches. This CDR3 is built from 14 residues. Germline-derived CDR1 and CDR2 are SGHAT and FQNNGV. CDR3 sequence reads: CASSFKDRGYEQYL. CDR3 coding DNA: TGTGCCAGCAGCTTTAAGGACAGGGGATACGAGCAGTACTTG.

The chain joins TRBV6-1 to TRBJ2-6; D possibly corresponds to TRBD1 (6 bases). CDR3 length: 18 residues. V lost 2 bases and J 2 bases, leaving 16 bases between the germline ends. The germline V gene has CDR1 MNHNS and CDR2 SASEGT. DNA of the CDR3: TGTGCCAGCAGTGAATCGGACAGCGTCGTAACTGGGGCCAACGTCCTGACTTTC. Translated: CASSESDSVVTGANVLTF.

This clonotype occurred many times. The J gene is TRBJ1-1, the V gene TRBV6-2 or TRBV6-3; TRBD1 is a possible D gene (6 bases). V lost 2 bases, J lost 7 bases, and 17 bases lay in between. There are 15 residues in the CDR3. Germline assignment: CDR1 MNHEY and CDR2 SVGEGT. CDR3 bases: TGTGCCAGCAGTTACCAGATGACAGGAGCGGGTGAAGCTTTCTTT. Amino acids: CASSYQMTGAGEAFF.

This chain joins TRBV7-8 and TRBJ2-7, with 9 bases lining up with TRBD1. The germline V gene has CDR1 SGHVS and CDR2 FQNEAQ. Germline trimming cut 3 bases from V and 7 bases from J; bases unmatched to any gene: 7. This CDR3 contains 14 residues. The CDR3 DNA is TGTGCCAGCAGCTTTACAGGGGGCCATCGAGAGCAGTACTTC. It yields the protein CASSFTGGHREQYF.

J is TRBJ1-2 and V is TRBV12-3 or TRBV12-4; D uncertain. V was cut by 6 bases and J by 4 bases, with 9 bases left in between. This CDR3 has 12 amino acids. The CDR3 coding sequence is TGTGCCAGCAGCGGGCGAGCCTATGGCTACACCTTC. The encoded protein is CASSGRAYGYTF.

This clonotype was seen ten or more times. The chain carries TRBV20-1 and TRBJ1-6; no clear D. V dropped 6 bases and J dropped 7 bases, with 13 bases sitting between them. CDR1 DFQATT and CDR2 SNEGSKA come from the germline V gene (reference sequence). This CDR3 is 13 amino acids long. The CDR3 region is CSALGSLNSPLHF. The CDR3 DNA reads as TGCAGTGCACTCGGGTCCTTAAATTCACCCCTCCACTTT.

This clonotype was counted many times. The chain has TRBV3-1 and TRBJ2-5; TRBD2 is a possible D gene (5 bases). CDR1 and CDR2 from the germline V gene are LGHDT and YNNKEL (reference sequence). Trimming removed 1 base from V and 0 bases from J, with 6 bases in between. The CDR3 covers 14 residues. This CDR3 is CASSQGEYQETQYF. CDR3 coding DNA: TGTGCCAGCAGCCAAGGGGAGTACCAAGAGACCCAGTACTTC.

The V call is TRBV4-3, the J call TRBJ1-1; weak D call: TRBD1 (5 bases). The germline V and J ends were trimmed by 0 bases and 1 base, with 6 bases remaining between them. Germline V lookup: CDR1 LGHNA, CDR2 YSLEER. CDR3 size: 14 residues. CDR3 bases: TGCGCCAGCAGCCAAGATACAGGGAACACTGAAGCTTTCTTT. Translating it yields CASSQDTGNTEAFF.

The rearrangement links TRBV4-1 to TRBJ2-4; 14 positions agree with TRBD2. Trimming removed 5 bases from V and 2 bases from J; junction bases left unmatched: 8. This CDR3 contains 18 residues. Per the germline V gene, CDR1 is MGHRA and CDR2 is YSYEKL. The CDR3 region has the DNA TGCGCCAGCAGCTCAGGACTAGCGGGAGGAGTAACCAAAAACATTCAGTACTTC. It translates to CASSSGLAGGVTKNIQYF.

The chain uses TRBV12-3 or TRBV12-4 and TRBJ1-1, with D perhaps matching TRBD1 (6 bases). The V gene lost 5 bases and the J gene lost 1 base, with 17 bases spanning the gap. The CDR3 length is 16 residues. The CDR3 loop reads CASSTPGTTKNTEAFF. The CDR3 DNA reads TGTGCCAGCAGTACTCCCGGGACAACCAAGAACACTGAAGCTTTCTTT.

This chain uses TRBV28 with TRBJ1-1; 7 bases align to TRBD1. Germline CDR1 and CDR2: MDHEN and SYDVKM. V dropped 8 bases and J dropped 4; count of bases not matched to a gene: 13. The CDR3 is 15 residues long. The CDR3 bases are TGTGCCAGCCACTTGATGAGGGGGCTGGGCACTGAAGCTTTCTTT. Protein: CASHLMRGLGTEAFF.

The chain combines TRBV12-3 or TRBV12-4 with TRBJ2-7; 12 positions agree with TRBD2. The CDR3 is made up of 14 amino acids. After removal of 4 bases from V and 6 bases from J, the junction contained 4 bases not matched to a gene. CDR3 in amino acids: CASSYPGLAGEQYF. In nucleotides, the CDR3 is TGTGCCAGCAGTTACCCGGGACTAGCGGGCGAGCAGTACTTC.

This chain joins TRBV29-1 and TRBJ2-7; 10 nucleotides match TRBD1. Trimming removed 5 bases from V and 4 bases from J; junction bases left unmatched: 8. CDR3 length: 14 amino acids. Per the germline V gene, CDR1 is SQVTM and CDR2 is ANQGSEA. In DNA form, the CDR3 reads TGCAGCGTTCTTCGACAGGGGGCGGGTTACGAGCAGTACTTC. It yields the protein CSVLRQGAGYEQYF.

This clonotype showed up just a few times. This sequence may be a read error, since a much larger clone differs from it by one base. The V call is TRBV29-1, the J call TRBJ1-1, with D unresolved. Germline loops: CDR1 SQVTM, CDR2 ANQGSEA. The CDR3 is made up of 12 amino acids. The CDR3 sequence is CSVYTVNTEACF. CDR3 in DNA: TGCAGCGTCTATACAGTGAACACTGAAGCTTGCTTT.

The table lists this clonotype with many counts. The rearrangement joins TRBV28 to TRBJ2-2; perhaps TRBD1 as D (6 bases). This CDR3 comprises 12 residues. V lost 5 bases and J lost 8, with 9 bases in between. Germline V CDR1 and CDR2: MDHEN, SYDVKM. Here the CDR3 reads CASSMGQGELFF. The CDR3 DNA reads as TGTGCCAGCAGTATGGGACAAGGGGAGCTGTTTTTT.

Many counts were recorded for this clonotype. The CDR3 here is CSVAAGGRAGYTF. The CDR3, as DNA: TGCAGCGTTGCCGCAGGGGGCCGGGCTGGCTACACCTTC. The chain carries TRBV29-1 and TRBJ1-2; 8 nucleotides match TRBD1. The CDR3 has 13 residues. V was pared by 4 bases and J by 7 bases, with 8 bases of the junction left unmatched. Germline V lookup: CDR1 SQVTM, CDR2 ANQGSEA.

In its sample, this clonotype was seen many times. The chain combines TRBV19 with TRBJ2-3; no reliable D call. This CDR3 has 12 residues. From germline, CDR1 is LNHDA and CDR2 SQIVND (reference sequence). Trimming cost V 3 bases and J 7 bases, with 8 bases left between them. CDR3 residues: CASSITGHTQYF. In nucleotides, the CDR3 is TGTGCCAGTAGTATCACGGGCCATACGCAGTATTTT.

Ten or more counts support this clonotype. CDR3: CASSLLTGGNEQYF. The CDR3 nucleotides are TGTGCCAGCAGCTTACTCACAGGGGGCAACGAGCAGTACTTC. J is TRBJ2-7 and V is TRBV11-2, with TRBD1 matching over 9 bases. The CDR3 has 14 amino acids. The V gene's germline CDR1 is SGHAT and CDR2 FQNNGV. Trimming removed 2 bases from V and 5 bases from J; junction bases left unmatched: 4.

This clonotype was counted many times. CDR3 in amino acids: CASNPGSSYEQYF. The CDR3 coding sequence is TGTGCCAGCAACCCCGGGTCCTCCTACGAGCAGTACTTC. The chain recombines TRBV7-2 with TRBJ2-7; D remains ambiguous. CDR1 SGHTA and CDR2 FQGNSA come from the germline V gene. The CDR3 is 13 amino acids. V lost 7 bases and J 0 bases, leaving 10 bases between the germline ends.

This clonotype has a count of ten or more. J is TRBJ2-7 and V is TRBV6-4, with 11 bases identical to TRBD1. The germline V gene has CDR1 MRHNA and CDR2 SNTAGT. CDR3 length: 19 residues. V shed 6 bases, J shed 5 bases, and the junction held 21 bases outside the gene matches. Written as DNA, the CDR3 is TGTGCCAGCAGACCCGGATACCGGGACAGGGGGTCCCCGGCCCACGAGCAGTACTTC. Protein product: CASRPGYRDRGSPAHEQYF.

This clonotype has a count of ten or more. The V gene is TRBV18, the J gene TRBJ2-7, with D perhaps TRBD2 (5 bases). Trimming took 2 bases from V and 3 from J, leaving 11 bases between them. The CDR3 has 14 amino acids. Germline CDR1 and CDR2: KGHSH and LQKENI. CDR3 coding DNA: TGTGCCAGCTCACCATCCAGCGGACGCTACGAGCAGTACTTC. Translated: CASSPSSGRYEQYF.

The V gene is TRBV28, the J gene TRBJ1-6; D is uncertain. Germline CDR1 is MDHEN and CDR2 is SYDVKM. The CDR3 consists of 15 residues. The V end lost 9 bases, the J end lost 4 bases, and 16 bases lay between the germline ends. The CDR3 DNA follows: TGTGCCAGTTCCCCCCTCTGGCCGTATAATTCACCCCTCCACTTT. This gives the protein CASSPLWPYNSPLHF.

This clonotype occurred many times. The chain is built from TRBV6-4 and TRBJ2-2, with 10 bases matching TRBD2. V shed 2 bases, J shed 5 bases, and the junction held 2 bases outside the gene matches. Germline lookup yields CDR1 MRHNA and CDR2 SNTAGT. The CDR3 spans 15 residues. The CDR3, as DNA: TGTGCCAGCAGTGACCAGCGGGAGGGGACCGGGGAGCTGTTTTTT. This sequence encodes CASSDQREGTGELFF.

V is TRBV27 and J is TRBJ2-7, with TRBD1 matching 9 bases. This CDR3 is built from 16 residues. Trimming at V came to 6 bases and at J to 3 bases, leaving 12 bases not matched to a gene. Per the germline V gene, CDR1 is MNHEY and CDR2 is SMNVEV (reference sequence). The CDR3 nucleotides are TGTGCCAGCAGCTTTAGGGGCGGACAGGGGATCTACGAGCAGTACTTC. Translating gives CASSFRGGQGIYEQYF.